This TCR beta chain was retrieved from a study of regulatory T cells in long-lasting Graves disease. Study-wide points: There were preferences for TRBV28, TRBJ1-2 and TRBJ2-5 in persistent disease.

This clonotype was detected ten times or more. Its cognate antigen is unknown. Arm-PCR of CDR3 regions and iRepertoire HTBI primers were used to build TCR beta libraries. TCRdb itself ran the multiplex PCR reads through MiXCR, one entry per CDR3 protein. The sample shows fewer than 600,000 distinct CDR3 sequences, 20% to 25% of them seen only once. Time point indicated: persistent/refractory GD, antithyroid drugs over 5 years with positive TRAb. The TCR library was made from RNA that had been extracted from PBMCs in TRIzol. The source of the patients was an endocrinology department in Xi'an, China. V gave up 8 bases and J gave up 1 base, with 14 bases separating them. Germline-derived CDR1 and CDR2 are SNHLY and FYNNEI. CDR3 size: 14 residues.

The specimen was peripheral blood mononuclear cells (PBMCs), collected when the disease was refractory, from a patient treated with antithyroid drugs. The rearrangement joins TRBV2 to TRBJ1-1; D is uncertain. The TCR originated in a female donor with Graves disease. The chain's CDR3 is CASVGQLSNTEAFF. The CDR3 DNA reads as TGTGCCAGCGTAGGGCAGCTCTCGAACACTGAAGCTTTCTTT. The whole variable domain, filled in from reference TRBV2 and TRBJ1-1, reads EPEVTQTPSHQVTQMGQEVILRCVPISNHLYFYWYRQILGQKVEFLVSFYNNEISEKSEIFDDQFSVERPDGSNFTLKIRSTKLEDSAMYFCASVGQLSNTEAFFGQGTRLTVV.